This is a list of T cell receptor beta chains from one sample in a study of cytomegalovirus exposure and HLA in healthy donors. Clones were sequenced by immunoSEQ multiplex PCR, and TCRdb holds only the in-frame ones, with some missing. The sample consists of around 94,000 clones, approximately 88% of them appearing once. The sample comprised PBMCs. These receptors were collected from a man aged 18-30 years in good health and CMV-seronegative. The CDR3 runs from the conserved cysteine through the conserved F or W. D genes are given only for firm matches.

CASSSLGTGNNEQFF,TRBV5-4,TRBJ2-1,TRBD1
CASSLAITGELFF,TRBV7-9,TRBJ2-2,-
CASSLWREEEAFF,TRBV7-8,TRBJ1-1,-
CASSLAGLGGTGELFF,TRBV7-2,TRBJ2-2,-
CASSLALAGVSNEQFF,TRBV5-5,TRBJ2-1,TRBD2
CASRGQGNQPQHF,TRBV7-9,TRBJ1-5,TRBD1
CASSPGLAGGTYEQYF,TRBV5-1,TRBJ2-7,TRBD2
CASSQDLLERYEQYF,TRBV4-2,TRBJ2-7,-
CSVERMGNTIYF,TRBV29-1,TRBJ1-3,-
CASSFPRGPTDTQYF,TRBV5-1,TRBJ2-3,-
CASGRGLAGAYEQYF,TRBV27,TRBJ2-7,TRBD2
CASTGDSGIPNEQYF,TRBV2,TRBJ2-7,TRBD2
CASSSGDQPQHF,TRBV5-6,TRBJ1-5,-
CASSVGSGRSTDTQYF,TRBV9,TRBJ2-3,TRBD2
CASSPNSDRYNEQFF,TRBV18,TRBJ2-1,-
CASSLDRSYGYTF,TRBV6-1,TRBJ1-2,TRBD1
CAWSGGSEAFF,TRBV30,TRBJ1-1,-
CASSDRDRGPLFYGYTF,TRBV9,TRBJ1-2,TRBD1
CASSQDPGGSTDTQYF,TRBV14,TRBJ2-3,TRBD2
CAWSVQAGTNQPQHF,TRBV30,TRBJ1-5,-
CASSEYGGRENTEAFF,TRBV25-1,TRBJ1-1,-
CASSLGGGAGEQFF,TRBV5-6,TRBJ2-1,TRBD1
CATSRGVGRQGNTEAFF,TRBV15,TRBJ1-1,TRBD1
CSVSTSGSSYEQYF,TRBV29-1,TRBJ2-7,TRBD2